These 7 T cell receptor beta chains came from one sample sequenced in a study of blood T cell repertoires in COVID-19. TCRdb's copy holds only in-frame clones and misses some; the assay was immunoSEQ multiplex PCR. The sample holds roughly 200,000 clones, 90% seen once. Sequenced sample: peripheral blood. The receptors originated from a man in his forties or fifties with acute or convalescent COVID-19.

This chain joins TRBV6-1 and TRBJ1-1, with D perhaps TRBD1 (5 bases). Trimming cost V 2 bases and J 0 bases, with 7 bases left between them. From germline, CDR1 is MNHNS and CDR2 SASEGT. The CDR3 extends over 14 amino acids. The CDR3 coding sequence is TGTGCCAGCAGTGAAAAGGGGCTGAACACTGAAGCTTTCTTT. Protein sequence: CASSEKGLNTEAFF.

The V and J genes are TRBV7-2 and TRBJ1-1, with TRBD1 matching 11 bases. Germline V gives CDR1 SGHTA, CDR2 FQGNSA. V was clipped by 5 bases and J by 0 bases; unmatched bases: 5. The CDR3 contains 16 residues. CDR3 loop: CASSRTGGSMNTEAFF. The CDR3 nucleotides are TGTGCCAGCAGCAGGACAGGGGGCAGCATGAACACTGAAGCTTTCTTT.

The V gene is TRBV5-5, the J gene TRBJ1-5; D gene ambiguous. Per germline, CDR1 SGHKS and CDR2 YYEKEE (reference sequence). The V gene lost 2 bases and the J gene lost 0 bases, with 6 bases spanning the gap. The CDR3 contains 14 residues. Here the CDR3 DNA reads TGTGCCAGCAGCTTAGAGGATAGCAATCAGCCCCAGCATTTT. It yields the protein CASSLEDSNQPQHF.

The J gene is TRBJ2-7, the V gene TRBV10-2; a possible D gene is TRBD1 (6 bases). Trimming pared 4 bases from V and 0 bases from J, leaving 10 bases between. Germline V gives CDR1 WSHSY, CDR2 SAAADI. The CDR3 is made up of 14 amino acids. The CDR3 nucleotides are TGCGCCAGCAGTGTCAGGGGTAACTCCTACGAGCAGTACTTC. It encodes CASSVRGNSYEQYF.

The rearrangement joins TRBV6-4 to TRBJ1-2; a possible D gene is TRBD1 (6 bases). The CDR3 totals 14 residues. Germline assignment: CDR1 MRHNA and CDR2 SNTAGT. V lost 0 bases and J 3 bases, leaving 8 bases between the germline ends. The CDR3 protein is CASSDSGGHYGYTF. The CDR3, as DNA: TGTGCCAGCAGTGACTCGGGGGGGCACTATGGCTACACCTTC.

Comment on this clone: This CDR3 is also generated by other DNA sequences in the sample. The rearrangement links TRBV9 to TRBJ1-3, with D tentatively TRBD1 (6 bases). Germline V CDR1 and CDR2: SGDLS, YYNGEE. Trimming removed 2 bases from V and 0 bases from J, with 9 bases in between. This CDR3 has 15 residues. The CDR3 DNA follows: TGTGCCAGCAGCGTGGGGGCGGTCTCTGGAAACACCATATATTTT. This encodes CASSVGAVSGNTIYF. Together with reference TRBV9 and TRBJ1-3, the CDR3 gives the full variable domain: DSGVTQTPKHLITATGQRVTLRCSPRSGDLSVYWYQQSLDQGLQFLIQYYNGEERAKGNILERFSAQQFPDLHSELNLSSLELGDSALYFCASSVGAVSGNTIYFGEGSWLTVV.

A remark on this clone: Other nucleotide sequences in the sample specify the same CDR3. The chain is built from TRBV7-6 and TRBJ1-3; TRBD1 aligns across 11 bases. Unmatched junction bases numbered 0, after V lost 3 bases and J lost 2 bases. The CDR3 is made up of 15 amino acids. The germline V gene encodes CDR1 SGHVS and CDR2 FNYEAQ. The CDR3 DNA follows: TGTGCCAGCAGCTTGGACAGGGGGCCTGGAAACACCATATATTTT. It codes for CASSLDRGPGNTIYF.